This is a list of T cell receptor beta chains from one sample in a study of T cell repertoires in cytomegalovirus infection. These receptors' antigens are unknown. TCRdb analysed the reads with MiXCR anew, one entry per CDR3 protein. This table holds about 920,000 distinct CDR3 sequences, 30% to 40% found once. This specimen consisted of cultured CD8+ T cells from PBMCs, obtained from culture after CMV antigen stimulation. Receptors were obtained from a human donor in good health (CMV status not recorded). Some clones in this sample may be carry-over from other donors' samples. Both conserved end residues are trimmed from each CDR3. The order of the fields is V gene, CDR3 protein.

v_gene: TRBV14; CDR3aa: ASSQVWDRESDTQY
v_gene: TRBV7-2; CDR3aa: ASSYNRGIDTQY
v_gene: TRBV6-5; CDR3aa: ASSYDTSNTEAF
v_gene: TRBV7-2; CDR3aa: ASSQGGGETYTQY
v_gene: TRBV27; CDR3aa: ASHGRVSYEQY
v_gene: TRBV6-6; CDR3aa: ASTPAAGSYNEQF
v_gene: TRBV25-1; CDR3aa: ASSIRDSQETQY
v_gene: TRBV2; CDR3aa: ASSEKGAAIIYGYT
v_gene: TRBV7-8; CDR3aa: ASSPTSGNEQF
v_gene: TRBV4-3; CDR3aa: ASSQDFSGGRDTQY
v_gene: TRBV7-8; CDR3aa: ASSLSRDLEY
v_gene: TRBV5-1; CDR3aa: ASSLALQGPANTEAF
v_gene: TRBV19; CDR3aa: ASSSRNPTDTQY
v_gene: TRBV12-3/TRBV12-4; CDR3aa: ASSRPQTGAGELF
v_gene: TRBV12-5; CDR3aa: ASGSGTGRETQY
v_gene: TRBV4-1; CDR3aa: ASSQTGLPPAGELF
v_gene: TRBV5-8; CDR3aa: ASSPMGPNTEAF
v_gene: TRBV19; CDR3aa: ASSIGGGGNQPQH
v_gene: TRBV7-8; CDR3aa: ASSTRVASSYNSPLH
v_gene: TRBV7-6; CDR3aa: ASSLNFRDRGMTDTQY
v_gene: TRBV6-6; CDR3aa: ASSYPDRKNTGELF
v_gene: TRBV12-3/TRBV12-4; CDR3aa: ASSLYAGPGEKLF
v_gene: TRBV12-3/TRBV12-4; CDR3aa: ASSERDSHSGNTIY
v_gene: TRBV6-1; CDR3aa: AMGGYSGANVLT
v_gene: TRBV7-2; CDR3aa: ASSLTGPLTDTQY
v_gene: TRBV20-1; CDR3aa: SAKTGGASLYGYT
v_gene: TRBV6-1; CDR3aa: ASSSGTGAYQETQY
v_gene: TRBV9; CDR3aa: ASSANPTGGSTEAF
v_gene: TRBV7-9; CDR3aa: ASSRDRGREGPEKLF
v_gene: TRBV6-2/TRBV6-3; CDR3aa: ASSPGTDYTDTQY
v_gene: TRBV7-2; CDR3aa: ASSLELLTDEQF
v_gene: TRBV5-1; CDR3aa: ASSFKFPEAF